This T cell receptor beta chain was identified in a study of CD8+ T cells in alopecia areata (dated by TCRdb to 2017 to 2018). For context, the study as a whole: Treated patients were enrolled in an open-label pilot trial of oral tofacitinib at 5 to 10 mg twice daily for moderate-to-severe alopecia areata. Patients stayed on tofacitinib for 6 to 18 months and then had 6 months of follow-up off drug so that delayed response and recurrence could be assessed. The study used high-throughput TCRbeta sequencing to examine T cell clonal expansion in alopecia areata, in both the C3H/HeJ mouse model and human patients. On the human side, TCRbeta sequencing was run on scalp tissue and on sorted CD4+ and CD8+ peripheral blood T cells from healthy controls and from alopecia areata patients with either patchy or totalis/universalis disease. Biopsies were taken from tofacitinib-treated patients at baseline and at 4 and 24 weeks of treatment, and a later scalp biopsy was taken in several of the tofacitinib-treated patients. Clonality in the scalp was compared among normal scalp (n=4), patchy alopecia areata scalp (n=8), and alopecia totalis/universalis scalp (n=8). RNA was obtained with the PAXgene miRNA kit for fixed scalp, the miRNeasy kit for PBMCs, and the RNeasy kit for mouse skin. immunoSEQ multiplex PCR using 35 Vbeta forward primers and 13 Jbeta reverse primers was used to amplify TCRbeta CDR3 regions. Overall study results and their limits: Compared with normal scalp, lesional scalp, particularly in alopecia totalis/universalis, had higher clonality and more expanded CD8+ clones, which suggests antigenic drive. Compared with mice, TCR sequences shared between patients were less clear, possibly partly because of HLA diversity across the patient population. Unlike mouse skin, which is dominated by gammadelta T cells, normal human skin has resident alphabeta T cells that are also sequenced, and this complicates analysis of the scalp TCR repertoire.

Notes on this clone: The antigen it binds to is not known. No clone much larger than this one lies a single base away; base qualities are absent. The same CDR3 can be traced to other DNA sequences in this sample.

Reading the label with the study, this specimen's time point is: baseline before oral tofacitinib. Lesional scalp punch biopsies and peripheral blood were collected from alopecia areata patients. After PBMCs were isolated by density centrifugation and stained for CD3, CD4 and CD8, a FACSAria was used to sort CD4+ and CD8+ T cells. Library creation used the immunoSEQ multiplex PCR assay. RNA was extracted from all samples and reverse transcribed into cDNA, which served as template for TCR sequencing. First-strand cDNA was synthesized with SuperScript III using a 2:1 mix of oligo-dT and random hexamers. A synthetic immune receptor repertoire was used to assess amplification bias, and residual bias was removed computationally. Concerning the study's data processing: Raw reads were preprocessed to remove errors, and CDR3 was defined by IMGT conventions from the conserved cysteine to phenylalanine. Clonality was computed as 1 minus the Shannon entropy, with the entropy normalized by log2 of the number of productive unique TCRs. Scalp TCRbeta sequences were cross-referenced with sorted blood CD4 and CD8 repertoires so that the CD4 or CD8 identity of scalp clones could be inferred. Here the immuneACCESS table is served through TCRdb, limited to in-frame sequences with V and J called. Missing clones are a known gap in these copies; in checked studies unresolved V genes cover under half, and the rest lacks a known reason. V and J calls and clone size follow that table, whereas D and trimming were derived from the DNA. This sample lists some 200,000 clones; around 60% were detected once. Roughly 14% of the sample rests with the top ten.

The germline V and J ends show losses of 5 bases and 1 base respectively, and no gene match explains 9 bases of the junction. CDR3 length: 15 amino acids, cysteine to phenylalanine. Just the 45-base CDR3 DNA is kept, in frame starting at base 1. CDR1 SQVTM and CDR2 ANQGSEA are derived from the germline V gene. The sequenced sample was CD4+ T cells sorted from blood, obtained at week 0. The V and J segments used are TRBV29-1 and TRBJ2-5, with 8 bases aligning to TRBD2. The sequence came from a human donor with alopecia areata. The nucleotides are TGCAGCGTTCGCCGAGGCGGGGGGCCCCAAGAGACCCAGTACTTC. Protein translation: CSVRRGGGPQETQYF.